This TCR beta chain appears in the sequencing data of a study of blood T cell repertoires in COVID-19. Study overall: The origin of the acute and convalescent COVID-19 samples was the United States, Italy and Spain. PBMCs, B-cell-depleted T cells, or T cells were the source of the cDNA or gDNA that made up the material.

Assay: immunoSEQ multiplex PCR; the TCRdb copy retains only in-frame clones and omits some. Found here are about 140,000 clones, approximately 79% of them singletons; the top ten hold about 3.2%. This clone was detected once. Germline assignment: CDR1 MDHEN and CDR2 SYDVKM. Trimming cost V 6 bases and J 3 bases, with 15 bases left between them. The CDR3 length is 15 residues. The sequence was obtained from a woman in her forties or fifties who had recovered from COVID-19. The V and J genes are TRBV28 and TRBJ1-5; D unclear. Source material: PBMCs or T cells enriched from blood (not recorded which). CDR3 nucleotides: TGTGCCAGCAGCCCCGGCGGGAGGAACAATCAGCCCCAGCATTTT. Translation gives CASSPGGRNNQPQHF.